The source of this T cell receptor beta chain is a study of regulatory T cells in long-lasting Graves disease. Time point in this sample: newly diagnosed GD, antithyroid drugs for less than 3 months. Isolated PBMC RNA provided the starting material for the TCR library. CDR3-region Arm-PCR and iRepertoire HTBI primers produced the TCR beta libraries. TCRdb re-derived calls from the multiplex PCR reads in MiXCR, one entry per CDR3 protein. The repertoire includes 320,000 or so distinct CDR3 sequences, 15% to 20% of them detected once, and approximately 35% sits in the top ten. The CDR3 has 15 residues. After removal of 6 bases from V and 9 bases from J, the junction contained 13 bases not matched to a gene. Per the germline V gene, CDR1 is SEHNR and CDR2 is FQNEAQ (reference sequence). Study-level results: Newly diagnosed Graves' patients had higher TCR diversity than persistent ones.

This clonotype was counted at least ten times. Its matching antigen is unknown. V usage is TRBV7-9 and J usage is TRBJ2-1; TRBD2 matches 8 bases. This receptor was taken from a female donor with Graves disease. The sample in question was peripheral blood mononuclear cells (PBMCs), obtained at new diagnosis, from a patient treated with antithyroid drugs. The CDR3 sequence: CASRPRASGYGEQFF. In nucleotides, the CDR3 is TGTGCCAGCAGACCCCGGGCTAGCGGGTACGGTGAGCAGTTCTTC.